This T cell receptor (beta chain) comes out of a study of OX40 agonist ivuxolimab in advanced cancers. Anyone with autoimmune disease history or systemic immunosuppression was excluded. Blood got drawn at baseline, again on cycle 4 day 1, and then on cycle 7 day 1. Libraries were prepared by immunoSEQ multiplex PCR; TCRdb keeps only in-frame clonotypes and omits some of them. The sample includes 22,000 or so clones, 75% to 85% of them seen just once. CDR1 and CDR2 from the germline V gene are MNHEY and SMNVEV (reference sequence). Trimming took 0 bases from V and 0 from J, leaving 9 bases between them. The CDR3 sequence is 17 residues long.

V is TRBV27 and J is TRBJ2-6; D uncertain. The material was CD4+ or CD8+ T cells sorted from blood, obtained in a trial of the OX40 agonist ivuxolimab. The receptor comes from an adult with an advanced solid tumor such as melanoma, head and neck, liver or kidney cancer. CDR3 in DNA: TGTGCCAGCAGTTTATCCGGATTAGTCTCTGGGGCCAACGTCCTGACTTTC. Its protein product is CASSLSGLVSGANVLTF.